This T cell receptor (beta chain) was recovered during a study of OX40 agonist ivuxolimab in advanced cancers. Study-wide findings and caveats: Clonal expansion was seen in CD4+ and CD8+ blood T cells by week 6 at 0.1 to 3.0 mg/kg.

Germline V gives CDR1 SNHLY, CDR2 FYNNEI. The CDR3 contains 15 residues. Trimming removed 3 bases at V and 0 bases at J, with 9 bases between. In its sample, this clone was seen a few times. Its antigen remains unknown. Method: immunoSEQ multiplex PCR; TCRdb's copy keeps in-frame clones and lacks some. Of fewer than 30,000 clones listed, 84% are singletons. The chain combines TRBV2 with TRBJ1-5; possibly TRBD1 for D (5 bases). This material consisted of CD4+ or CD8+ T cells sorted from blood, taken in a trial of the OX40 agonist ivuxolimab. This TCR was sampled from an adult with an advanced solid tumor such as melanoma, head and neck, liver or kidney cancer. Here the CDR3 reads CASSEGVDSNQPQHF. Here the CDR3 DNA reads TGTGCCAGCAGTGAGGGGGTTGATAGCAATCAGCCCCAGCATTTT.